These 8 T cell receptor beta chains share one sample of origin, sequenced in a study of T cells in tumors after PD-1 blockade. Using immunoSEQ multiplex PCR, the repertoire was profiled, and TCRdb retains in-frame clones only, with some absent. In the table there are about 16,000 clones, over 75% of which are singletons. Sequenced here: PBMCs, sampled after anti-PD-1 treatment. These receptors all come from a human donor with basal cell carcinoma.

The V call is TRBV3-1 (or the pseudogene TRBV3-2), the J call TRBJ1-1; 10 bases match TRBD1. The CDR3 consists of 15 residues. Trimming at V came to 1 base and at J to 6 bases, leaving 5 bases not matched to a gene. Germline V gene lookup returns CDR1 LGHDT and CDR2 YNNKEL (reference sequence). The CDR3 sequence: CASSQGDRGHPEAFF. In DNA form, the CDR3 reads TGTGCCAGCAGCCAAGGGGACAGGGGTCACCCTGAAGCTTTCTTT.

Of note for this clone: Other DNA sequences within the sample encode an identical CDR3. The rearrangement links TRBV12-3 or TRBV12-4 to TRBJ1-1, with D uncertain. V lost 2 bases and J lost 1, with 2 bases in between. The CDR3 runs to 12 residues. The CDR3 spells CASSLRNTEAFF. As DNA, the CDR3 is TGTGCCAGCAGTTTACGGAACACTGAAGCTTTCTTT.

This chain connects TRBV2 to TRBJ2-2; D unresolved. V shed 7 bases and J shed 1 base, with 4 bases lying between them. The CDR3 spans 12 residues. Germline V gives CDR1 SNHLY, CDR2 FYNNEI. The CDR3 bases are TGTGCCAGCAACCGGAACACCGGGGAGCTGTTTTTT. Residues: CASNRNTGELFF.

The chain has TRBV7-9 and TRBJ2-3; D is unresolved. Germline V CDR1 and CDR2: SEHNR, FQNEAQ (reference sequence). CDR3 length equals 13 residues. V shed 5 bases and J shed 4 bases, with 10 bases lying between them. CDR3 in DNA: TGTGCCAGCAGCGGAGTTGGGGCAGATACGCAGTATTTT. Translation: CASSGVGADTQYF.

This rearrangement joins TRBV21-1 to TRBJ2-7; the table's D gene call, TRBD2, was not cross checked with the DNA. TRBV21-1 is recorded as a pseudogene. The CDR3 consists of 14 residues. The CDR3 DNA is TGTGCCAGCAGCAAATTACCGGGGATCAACGAGCAGTACTTC. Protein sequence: CASSKLPGINEQYF.

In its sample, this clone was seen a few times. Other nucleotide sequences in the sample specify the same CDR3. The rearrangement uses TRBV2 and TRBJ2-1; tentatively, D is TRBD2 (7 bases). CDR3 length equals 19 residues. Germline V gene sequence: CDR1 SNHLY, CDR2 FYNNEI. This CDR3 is CPRCYGGAGVGSSYNEQFF. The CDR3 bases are TGTCCCCGCTGTTATGGGGGGGCGGGGGTGGGGAGCTCCTACAATGAGCAGTTCTTC.

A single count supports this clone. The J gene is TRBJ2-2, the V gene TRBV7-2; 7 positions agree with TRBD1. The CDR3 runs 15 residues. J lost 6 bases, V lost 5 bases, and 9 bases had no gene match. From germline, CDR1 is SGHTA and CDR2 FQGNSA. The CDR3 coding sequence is TGTGCCAGCAGCAGAGGGGGCGGTCTTCCCGGGGAGCTGTTTTTT. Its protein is CASSRGGGLPGELFF.

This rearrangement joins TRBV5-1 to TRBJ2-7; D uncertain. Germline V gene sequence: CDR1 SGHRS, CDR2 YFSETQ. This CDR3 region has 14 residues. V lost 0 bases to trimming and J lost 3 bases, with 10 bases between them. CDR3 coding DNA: TGCGCCAGCAGCTTGGCGTTGGGTAACTACGAGCAGTACTTC. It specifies CASSLALGNYEQYF.